The present entry profiles one T cell receptor (beta chain) with its context. The antigen remains unidentified. These data originate in a study of blood T cells in healthy people across ages. The use of a sample-barcoded 5' primer and a J-beta primer mix characterized a second PCR of roughly 7 to 11 cycles. MiXCR was run by TCRdb on the 5' RACE reads, yielding one entry per CDR3 protein. Of roughly 800,000 distinct CDR3 sequences listed, 58% were seen once; the top ten hold roughly 22%. The study drew donors from healthy Caucasian individuals in Russia aged about 6 to 90. This CDR3 is built from 15 residues. V lost 0 bases, J lost 8 bases, and 17 bases lay in between. Per the germline V gene, CDR1 is DFQATT and CDR2 is SNEGSKA (reference sequence). Study results and caveats: Among long-lived donors, naive CD4+ cells were more numerous and diversity higher than in aged donors. Shifts in expanded clonotypes may have been confounded by donor CMV status, which was unknown.

The origin of this receptor is a man younger than 40 in good health. The sample taken for sequencing was blood. The chain uses TRBV20-1 and TRBJ2-1; TRBD2 is a possible D gene (6 bases). Here the CDR3 reads CSARDPGGATDEQFF. DNA for the CDR3: TGCAGTGCTAGAGATCCCGGCGGGGCTACCGATGAGCAGTTCTTC.